This T cell receptor beta chain emerged from a study of monozygotic twins with inflammatory bowel disease. In terms of frequency, this clonotype is hyperexpanded. No antigen is known for it. TCRdb reprocessed the 5' RACE reads and stores each CDR3 protein as one record, lacking DNA. The sample includes a few distinct CDR3 sequences. The germline CDR1 and CDR2 sequences are MGHDK and SYGVNS. The CDR3 runs 14 residues. Findings and limits, study-wide: Among IBD patients, TCRbeta diversity (inverse Simpson) was lower than in healthy co-twins.

The TCR was taken from a human donor with ulcerative colitis or Crohn's disease, or a healthy co-twin of an affected twin (not recorded which). This table probably holds off-target reads from a library built for another chain. Sequencing was carried out using blood. This chain uses TRBV25-1 with TRBJ1-1; TCRdb selects TRBD1, and the lack of DNA leaves this call unchecked. CDR3 sequence reads: CASTPTGGLGEAFF.